This TCR beta chain derives from a study of naive and memory T cell subsets. An equimolar mix of two oligonucleotides served as the beta constant-region primer for TRBC1 and TRBC2. Nested alpha and beta constant-region primers with the SP2 primer drove four PCR rounds on ligated cDNA. TCRdb recomputed calls from the UMI-ligation and nested PCR reads with MiXCR, one row per CDR3 protein. The repertoire holds around 83,000 distinct CDR3 sequences, 11% seen once, with 0.13% in the top ten. Germline-derived CDR1 and CDR2 are ENHRY and SYGVKD. This CDR3 has 14 amino acids. V was clipped by 0 bases and J by 4 bases; unmatched bases: 0. Study-level results: Possibly reflecting memory cells re-expressing CD45RA, a few larger clonotypes occurred in naive repertoires, especially CD8.

This clonotype has ten or more counts. Its antigen is unknown. The V gene is TRBV10-3, the J gene TRBJ2-3, with 8 bases identical to TRBD2. This TCR derives from a human donor in good health. Sequenced material: naive CD4+ T cells from blood. CDR3 DNA: TGTGCCATCAGTGAGTCACTAGCGGCAGATACGCAGTATTTT. Protein: CAISESLAADTQYF.